This T cell receptor beta chain is drawn from a study of shared clonotypes between healthy human individuals. Overall study findings and caveats: Sample collection involved blood only; tissue repertoires are likely different. Compared with clonotypes that all four donors shared, non-shared clonotypes had lower generation probabilities.

The V gene lost 1 base and the J gene lost 0 bases, with 17 bases spanning the gap. The CDR3 sequence is 18 residues long. The germline V gene has CDR1 SGHRS and CDR2 YFSETQ. The naive CD8 subset, CD45RO-negative cells positively selected for CCR7, excluded terminally differentiated effector memory CD45RA+ cells. Deep-level running was used for the assay. The input for sorted-subset replicate PCRs was around 200 ng DNA, approximately 30,000 T cell genomes. The data were produced by immunoSEQ multiplex PCR, yet TCRdb's version contains in-frame clones alone and is incomplete. The data show about 2.1 million clones, about 92% seen once. In regard to this clone: No antigen is known for it.

The chain joins TRBV5-1 to TRBJ2-1; possibly TRBD2 for D (5 bases). Input material: naive CD8+ T cells from PBMCs. This sequence originates from a man between 18 and 35 years old in good health. Some clones in this sample may be carry-over from other donors' samples. DNA of the CDR3: TGCGCCAGCAGCTTGCAGCCGAGCGACTATAGCTCCTACAATGAGCAGTTCTTC. Translating gives CASSLQPSDYSSYNEQFF.